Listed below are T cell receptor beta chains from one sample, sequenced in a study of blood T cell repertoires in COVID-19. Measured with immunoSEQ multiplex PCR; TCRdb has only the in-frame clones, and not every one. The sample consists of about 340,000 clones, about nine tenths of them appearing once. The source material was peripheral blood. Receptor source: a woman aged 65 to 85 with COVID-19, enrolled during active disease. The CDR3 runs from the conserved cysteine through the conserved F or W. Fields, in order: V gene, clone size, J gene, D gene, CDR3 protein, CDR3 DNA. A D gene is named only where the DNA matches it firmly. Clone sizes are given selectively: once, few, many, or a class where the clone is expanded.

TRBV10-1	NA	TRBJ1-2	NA	CASSEEGGYTF	TGCGCCAGCAGTGAGGAGGGCGGCTACACCTTC
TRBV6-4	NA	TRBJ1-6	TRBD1	CASSDSNRGHSPLHF	TGTGCCAGCAGTGACTCGAACAGGGGGCATTCACCCCTCCACTTT
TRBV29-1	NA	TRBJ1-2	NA	CSTNLGGDYGYTF	TGCAGCACCAATCTGGGAGGGGACTATGGCTACACCTTC
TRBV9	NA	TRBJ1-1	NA	CASTEFSGNTEAFF	TGTGCCAGCACCGAATTCTCAGGGAACACTGAAGCTTTCTTT
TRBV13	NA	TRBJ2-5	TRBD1	CASSFGQGAQETQYF	TGTGCCAGCAGCTTCGGACAGGGGGCCCAAGAGACCCAGTACTTC
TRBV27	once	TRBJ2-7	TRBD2	CASSLTPGGPGEQYF	TGTGCCAGCAGTTTAACTCCGGGGGGGCCGGGAGAGCAGTACTTC
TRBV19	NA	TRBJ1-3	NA	CASSMGGSGNTIYF	TGTGCCAGTAGTATGGGAGGATCTGGAAACACCATATATTTT
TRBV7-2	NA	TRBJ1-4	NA	CASSSGLYNEKLFF	TGTGCCAGCAGCTCCGGACTGTATAATGAAAAACTGTTTTTT
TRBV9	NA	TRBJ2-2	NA	CASSEHSLFTGELFF	TGTGCCAGCAGCGAGCACTCCTTATTCACCGGGGAGCTGTTTTTT
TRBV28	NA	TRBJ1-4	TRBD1	CASSPRTGGREKLFF	TGTGCCAGCAGTCCTAGGACAGGGGGGCGTGAAAAACTGTTTTTT
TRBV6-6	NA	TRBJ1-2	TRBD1	CASRQERDRNYGYTF	TGTGCCAGCAGGCAAGAACGGGACAGGAACTATGGCTACACCTTC
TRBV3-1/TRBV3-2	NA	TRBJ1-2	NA	CASSRGGGYTF	TGTGCCAGCAGCCGCGGGGGTGGCTACACCTTC
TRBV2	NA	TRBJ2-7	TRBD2	CASRGTSGGINEQYF	TGTGCCAGCAGGGGTACTAGCGGGGGGATCAACGAGCAGTACTTC
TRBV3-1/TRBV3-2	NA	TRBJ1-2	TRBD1	CASSQLRQGGYTF	TGTGCCAGCAGCCAGCTACGACAGGGAGGCTACACCTTC
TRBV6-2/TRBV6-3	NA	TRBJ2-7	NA	CASSFFRGDEQYF	TGTGCCAGCAGTTTCTTCAGGGGAGACGAGCAGTACTTC
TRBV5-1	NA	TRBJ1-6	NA	CASSLEAGLNSPLHF	TGCGCCAGCAGCTTGGAGGCAGGGCTTAATTCACCCCTCCACTTT
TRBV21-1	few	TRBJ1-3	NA	CASSKGGWGTGGLSGNTIYF	TGTGCCAGCAGCAAAGGGGGGTGGGGCACGGGAGGTCTCTCTGGAAACACCATATATTTT
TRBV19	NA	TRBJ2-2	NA	CASSRGTQMYTGELFF	TGTGCCAGTAGTAGGGGGACTCAGATGTACACCGGGGAGCTGTTTTTT
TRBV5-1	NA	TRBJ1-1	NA	CASSKGPGLLATEAFF	TGCGCCAGCAGCAAGGGTCCAGGGCTCTTAGCTACTGAAGCTTTCTTT
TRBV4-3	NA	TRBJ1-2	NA	CASSQDSFGRAAGYTF	TGCGCCAGCAGCCAAGATTCGTTTGGCAGGGCGGCTGGCTACACCTTC
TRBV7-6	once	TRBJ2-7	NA	CASSLEGRATYEQYF	TGTGCCAGCAGCTTGGAGGGGCGGGCCACCTACGAGCAGTACTTC